The T cell receptor beta chain under discussion was sequenced for a study of early T cells in non-severe SARS-CoV-2 infection. Broader study findings: Private and CD4 specificities were missed by VDJdb matching, skewed to anti-spike CD8.

The V gene's germline CDR1 is LNHDA and CDR2 SQIVND (reference sequence). V lost 8 bases and J lost 0, with 20 bases in between. The CDR3 loop spans 18 amino acids. This clonotype was observed a handful of times. Antigen specificity is unknown. TCRdb analysed the 5' RACE reads with MiXCR anew, one entry per CDR3 protein. The sample carries tens of thousands of distinct CDR3 sequences, around 10% recorded once. This specimen consisted of whole blood, obtained at baseline. The sequence came from an adult who was a healthcare worker with PCR-confirmed SARS-CoV-2 infection or an uninfected control (not recorded which). This sequence joins TRBV19 and TRBJ2-6, with D perhaps TRBD2 (5 bases). CDR3 in amino acids: CASGRGPGKNSGANVLTF. The CDR3 nucleotides are TGTGCCAGTGGGCGAGGGCCCGGGAAAAACTCTGGGGCCAACGTCCTGACTTTC.